This T cell receptor (beta chain) was profiled in a study of PD-L1 blockade in urothelial cancer. The data were produced by immunoSEQ multiplex PCR, yet TCRdb's version contains in-frame clones alone and is incomplete. This sample has tens of thousands of clones; more than 70% occur once, and the top ten carry roughly 10%. Time point of the sample: peripheral blood 6 weeks after treatment start. Trimming took 2 bases from V and 2 from J, leaving 4 bases between them. Germline CDR1 SGHNT, CDR2 YYREEE (reference sequence). The length of the CDR3 is 12 residues. Sequenced material: PBMCs, taken around atezolizumab (anti-PD-L1) treatment. The chain couples TRBV5-4 to TRBJ2-5; D is uncertain. The TCR comes from a man aged 55 to 70 with urothelial cancer. CDR3 DNA sequence: TGTGCCAGCAGCTTTGCGCAAGAGACCCAGTACTTC. Translated, it gives CASSFAQETQYF.